A selection of T cell receptor beta chains follows, all from one sample in a study of tumor T cells in aggressive B-cell lymphoma. Here immunoSEQ multiplex PCR was the method, and the copy in TCRdb shows in-frame clones only, minus some. The data hold about 11,000 clones, with roughly 90% observed a single time. The sequenced material came from tumor tissue. Source of these receptors: an adult with diffuse large B cell lymphoma. Each CDR3 is given with its conserved first and last residue. Fields, in order: D gene, clone size, J gene, V gene, CDR3 protein, CDR3 DNA. The D gene is left open where the match is weak. Clone size is shown for a subset of rows, as once, few, many or a class of expanded clone.

NA,NA,TRBJ1-2,TRBV27,CASSLSSNGQTYGYTF,TGTGCCAGCAGTTTATCTTCTAACGGACAGACTTATGGCTACACCTTC
NA,NA,TRBJ2-5,TRBV10-3,CAITPDLGVGAQYF,TGTGCCATCACCCCAGATCTAGGTGTAGGTGCCCAGTACTTC
NA,NA,TRBJ2-1,TRBV4-2,CASSLFSGDSYNEQFF,TGTGCCAGCAGCCTTTTTTCAGGGGATTCCTACAATGAGCAGTTCTTC
NA,NA,TRBJ2-5,TRBV7-6,CASSQEPQGETQYF,TGTGCCAGCAGCCAGGAACCTCAGGGAGAGACCCAGTACTTC
TRBD2,NA,TRBJ2-1,TRBV27,CASGSPSGRRYNEQFF,TGTGCCAGCGGCTCACCTAGCGGGCGACGGTACAATGAGCAGTTCTTC
NA,NA,TRBJ1-5,TRBV9,CASSPNQGSQPQHF,TGTGCCAGCAGCCCAAATCAGGGAAGTCAGCCCCAGCATTTT
NA,NA,TRBJ2-7,TRBV30,CAWSVPLDRDEQYF,TGTGCCTGGAGTGTCCCCCTGGACAGAGATGAGCAGTACTTC
TRBD2,NA,TRBJ2-1,TRBV15,CATSRAGEITWVEQFF,TGTGCCACCAGCAGGGCGGGAGAGATTACTTGGGTTGAGCAGTTCTTC
NA,NA,TRBJ1-2,TRBV28,CASSLRVWDGYTF,TGTGCCAGCAGTCTGCGGGTTTGGGATGGCTACACCTTC
TRBD1,NA,TRBJ1-2,TRBV5-4,CASSLWPLGQGEDGYTF,TGTGCCAGCAGCCTGTGGCCCTTGGGACAGGGAGAGGATGGCTACACCTTC
NA,NA,TRBJ2-7,TRBV7-8,CASSLVEVYEQYF,TGTGCCAGCAGCCTTGTCGAGGTCTACGAGCAGTACTTC
NA,NA,TRBJ1-5,TRBV19,CASDKGGNQPQHF,TGTGCCAGCGATAAGGGAGGCAATCAGCCCCAGCATTTT
TRBD2,NA,TRBJ2-6,TRBV30,CAWSVQFSSGRTGANVLTF,TGTGCCTGGAGTGTACAGTTTTCTAGCGGGAGGACTGGGGCCAACGTCCTGACTTTC
TRBD1,NA,TRBJ2-7,TRBV14,CASSQETGVTYEQYF,TGTGCCAGCAGCCAAGAGACAGGGGTGACCTACGAGCAGTACTTC
NA,NA,TRBJ2-5,TRBV7-2,CASSENSGETQYF,TGTGCCAGCAGCGAGAACAGCGGGGAGACCCAGTACTTC
TRBD1,NA,TRBJ1-2,TRBV27,CASSSGQAHYTF,TGTGCCAGCAGTTCCGGACAGGCACATTACACCTTC
TRBD1,NA,TRBJ1-3,TRBV28,CASSLGQDRASGNTIYF,TGTGCCAGCAGTTTAGGCCAGGACAGGGCCTCTGGAAACACCATATATTTT
NA,NA,TRBJ1-4,TRBV11-2,CASSLVQEKLFF,TGTGCCAGCAGCCTAGTACAGGAAAAACTGTTTTTT
NA,NA,TRBJ2-7,TRBV4-2,CASSQEPGPYEQYF,TGTGCCAGCAGCCAAGAGCCAGGTCCTTACGAGCAGTACTTC
NA,once,TRBJ2-4,TRBV13,CASSFGGQSLQYF,TGTGCCAGCAGCTTTGGTGGACAGAGCCTTCAGTACTTC
TRBD2,NA,TRBJ2-2,TRBV19,CASSIEGLVLTGELFF,TGTGCCAGTAGTATAGAAGGACTAGTCCTCACCGGGGAGCTGTTTTTT
NA,NA,TRBJ2-1,TRBV29-1,CSVDRPGSYNEQFF,TGCAGCGTTGATCGACCAGGCTCCTACAATGAGCAGTTCTTC
TRBD1,NA,TRBJ1-2,TRBV5-8,CASSDGQGYGYTF,TGTGCCAGCAGCGACGGACAGGGATATGGCTACACCTTC
NA,NA,TRBJ2-5,TRBV28,CASTVAGQETQYF,TGTGCCAGCACGGTCGCGGGGCAAGAGACCCAGTACTTC
NA,NA,TRBJ1-1,TRBV7-9,CASSSGTEAFF,TGTGCCAGCAGCTCAGGGACTGAAGCTTTCTTT
NA,NA,TRBJ1-1,TRBV7-9,CASSLYPTGNTEAFF,TGTGCCAGCAGCTTATACCCAACCGGGAACACTGAAGCTTTCTTT
TRBD1,NA,TRBJ2-3,TRBV11-2,CASSSTGATNQDTQYF,TGTGCCAGCAGCTCCACAGGGGCCACCAACCAAGATACGCAGTATTTT
NA,NA,TRBJ2-3,TRBV11-2,CASSLGTALGTDTQYF,TGTGCCAGCAGCTTGGGTACAGCACTAGGCACAGATACGCAGTATTTT
TRBD2,NA,TRBJ2-7,TRBV18,CASSPRAPSGSLHEQYF,TGTGCCAGCTCACCGAGGGCCCCTAGCGGGAGTCTTCACGAGCAGTACTTC
NA,NA,TRBJ2-3,TRBV19,CASSVSGLDTQYF,TGTGCCAGTAGTGTCTCGGGACTAGATACGCAGTATTTT
TRBD1,NA,TRBJ2-2,TRBV9,CASSVGQGNTGELFF,TGTGCCAGCAGCGTGGGACAGGGGAACACCGGGGAGCTGTTTTTT
NA,NA,TRBJ2-1,TRBV7-2,CASSTRTPRSYNEQFF,TGTGCCAGCAGCACCCGAACACCTCGCTCCTACAATGAGCAGTTCTTC
NA,NA,TRBJ2-2,TRBV5-4,CASNSEENTGELFF,TGTGCCAGCAACTCCGAGGAGAACACCGGGGAGCTGTTTTTT
TRBD2,few,TRBJ2-1,TRBV10-3,CAISESGGRNEQFF,TGTGCCATCAGTGAGTCTGGCGGGAGGAATGAGCAGTTCTTC
NA,NA,TRBJ2-5,TRBV19,CASSIAGREQYF,TGTGCCAGTAGTATAGCTGGTCGGGAGCAGTACTTC
TRBD1,NA,TRBJ1-2,TRBV6-5,CTSSLTGGYGYTF,TGTACCAGCAGTTTAACAGGGGGGTATGGCTACACCTTC
TRBD2,once,TRBJ2-7,TRBV10-3,CAISEGTSGSYEQYF,TGTGCCATCAGCGAAGGGACTAGCGGGTCCTACGAGCAGTACTTC
NA,NA,TRBJ1-5,TRBV6-1,CASIRTVSNQPQHF,TGTGCCAGCATCCGGACAGTGAGCAATCAGCCCCAGCATTTT
TRBD2,NA,TRBJ2-4,TRBV9,CASTMPGREAKNIQYF,TGTGCCAGCACCATGCCGGGGAGGGAAGCCAAAAACATTCAGTACTTC
TRBD1,NA,TRBJ1-2,TRBV28,CASSVTGGSFGYTF,TGTGCCAGCAGCGTGACAGGGGGAAGTTTTGGCTACACCTTC
TRBD2,NA,TRBJ2-5,TRBV2,CAGTPGTKTETQYF,TGTGCCGGGACCCCCGGGACTAAAACGGAGACCCAGTACTTC
TRBD1,NA,TRBJ2-5,TRBV27,CASRTGIGQETQYF,TGTGCCAGCCGGACAGGGATCGGTCAAGAGACCCAGTACTTC
NA,NA,TRBJ2-7,TRBV6-4,CASSDRGTRSEQYF,TGTGCCAGCAGTGACCGCGGGACTCGGAGCGAGCAGTACTTC
NA,NA,TRBJ1-1,TRBV6-5,CASSYSGTAFF,TGTGCCAGCAGTTACTCTGGCACGGCTTTCTTT
TRBD2,NA,TRBJ2-7,TRBV5-1,CASSQTGTSGSEQYF,TGCGCCAGCAGCCAGACCGGGACTAGCGGGAGCGAGCAGTACTTC